The 20 T cell receptor beta chains below were found in one sample sequenced in a study of breast tumors, draining lymph nodes, adjacent tissues. Samples came from axillary lymph nodes draining the breast cancer. Using its own MiXCR run on the multiplex PCR reads, TCRdb lists one record per CDR3 protein. Of under 110,000 distinct CDR3 sequences in the sample, 30% were seen once. Sequences were obtained from axillary lymph node tissue. These receptors originate from a female donor with breast cancer. Some clones in this sample may be carry-over from other donors' samples.

This clonotype was counted ten times or more. The chain carries TRBV6-5 and TRBJ2-7, with D tentatively TRBD1 (6 bases). Trimming shortened V by 5 bases and J by 3 bases, and 17 bases separated the two germline ends. The CDR3 extends over 15 amino acids. Germline CDR1 is MNHEY and CDR2 is SVGAGI. CDR3 residues: CASSHPRRGIYEQYF. In DNA form, the CDR3 reads TGTGCCAGCAGTCACCCGCGCAGGGGAATCTACGAGCAGTACTTC.

The chain links TRBV3-1 to TRBJ1-3; no clear D gene. This CDR3 is built from 13 residues. Trimming took off 0 bases at V and 4 bases at J, with 4 bases between the two ends. CDR1 and CDR2 from the germline V gene are LGHDT and YNNKEL (reference sequence). CDR3 in DNA: TGTGCCAGCAGCCAAGAGGTCGGAAACACCATATATTTT. Its translation: CASSQEVGNTIYF. The full variable domain, rest sourced from reference TRBV3-1 and TRBJ1-3, is DTAVSQTPKYLVTQMGNDKSIKCEQNLGHDTMYWYKQDSKKFLKIMFSYNNKELIINETVPNRFSPKSPDKAHLNLHINSLELGDSAVYFCASSQEVGNTIYFGEGSWLTVV.

Of note for this clonotype: With a much larger clone just one base away, this may be a read error. The chain combines TRBV6-1 with TRBJ2-1, with D tentatively TRBD2 (7 bases). Germline-derived CDR1 and CDR2 are MNHNS and SASEGT. V was shortened by 7 bases and J by 6 bases, with 13 bases between the two germline ends. The CDR3 extends over 13 amino acids. This CDR3 is CASKGGGINEQFF. The CDR3 bases are TGTGCCAGCAAGGGAGGGGGTATCAATGAGCAGTTCTTC.

There are many counts of this clonotype. The chain links TRBV3-1 to TRBJ2-1; 11 bases map to TRBD2. The CDR3 sequence is 17 residues long. Germline CDR1 LGHDT, CDR2 YNNKEL (reference sequence). V gave up 3 bases and J gave up 10 bases; unmatched junction bases: 14. The CDR3 loop is CASSHEHTSGRGREQFF. CDR3 DNA sequence: TGTGCCAGCAGCCATGAACATACTAGCGGGAGAGGAAGGGAGCAGTTCTTC.

This clonotype was observed many times. The CDR3 coding sequence is TGTGCCATCAGTTACTCCGCTAGCGAGGCCGGGGAGCTGTTTTTT. It yields the protein CAISYSASEAGELFF. The rearrangement joins TRBV10-3 to TRBJ2-2; maybe TRBD2 (6 bases). The germline gives CDR1 ENHRY, CDR2 SYGVKD. CDR3 size: 15 residues. V lost 5 bases, J lost 6 bases, and 16 bases lay in between.

This clonotype occurred many times. The chain joins TRBV4-3 to TRBJ1-5; D call uncertain. The CDR3 sequence is 13 residues long. V gave up 4 bases and J gave up 6 bases, with 10 bases separating them. The germline V gene encodes CDR1 LGHNA and CDR2 YSLEER. This CDR3 reads CASSLTIIQPQHF. CDR3 DNA sequence: TGCGCCAGCAGCCTAACGATAATTCAGCCCCAGCATTTT.

In regard to this clonotype: Given a much more abundant clone one base away, this may be a read error. The V and J genes are TRBV20-1 and TRBJ1-5, with 7 nucleotides matching TRBD1. The V gene end was trimmed by 1 base and the J gene end by 1 base; junction bases not matched to a gene: 10. The germline V gene has CDR1 DFQATT and CDR2 SNEGSKA (reference sequence). CDR3 size: 17 residues. The CDR3, as DNA: TGCAGTGCTAGAGCCGATCGAGACAGGGCGAGCAATCAGCCCCAGCATTTT. It is translated as CSARADRDRASNQPQHF.

About this clonotype: This likely comes from a read error, as the CDR3 has no conserved phenylalanine or tryptophan at its end. The DNA is left out, because the CDR3 cannot be placed on it with certainty; the CDR3 is given as TCRdb lists it. The V call is TRBV7-7, the J call TRBJ2-2; TRBD1 is taken as the D call from the table, unchecked against the DNA. Germline V gives CDR1 SSHAT, CDR2 FNYEAQ (reference sequence). The CDR3 is 15 residues long, ends included. This CDR3 is CASTRDRAGTGELFL.

This clonotype occurred many times. The chain employs TRBV11-2 and TRBJ2-3; D is possibly TRBD2 (5 bases). Germline V CDR1 and CDR2: SGHAT, FQNNGV. V was trimmed by 5 bases and J by 10 bases, leaving 13 bases between them. The CDR3 has 12 residues. The CDR3 sequence is CASSTVGSSQYF. CDR3 nucleotide sequence: TGTGCCAGCAGCACGGTTGGGAGTTCGCAGTATTTT.

This clonotype was seen repeatedly, ten times or more. The rearrangement links TRBV5-1 to TRBJ1-5; TRBD1 matches at 7 bases. Germline assignment: CDR1 SGHRS and CDR2 YFSETQ. The J segment lost 1 base and the V segment lost 1 base, leaving 5 bases of the junction unmatched. This CDR3 comprises 16 residues. CDR3 region: CASSLQGGGSNQPQHF. The DNA of the CDR3 is TGCGCCAGCAGCTTGCAAGGGGGCGGAAGCAATCAGCCCCAGCATTTT.

In this sample, this clonotype turned up many times. This sequence joins TRBV24-1 and TRBJ2-5, with TRBD1 matching over 11 bases. With V trimmed by 0 bases and J by 6 bases, 5 bases remained unmatched. The length of the CDR3 is 16 residues. Germline CDR1 is KGHDR and CDR2 is SFDVKD. In DNA form, the CDR3 reads TGTGCCACCAGTGATTTGGGGACAGGGGGTAAAAAGACCCAGTACTTC. Amino acids: CATSDLGTGGKKTQYF.

There are many counts of this clonotype. The chain joins TRBV11-3 to TRBJ2-2; TRBD1 aligns across 11 bases. From germline, CDR1 is SGHNT and CDR2 YENEEA. J was trimmed by 4 bases and V by 5 bases; bases with no gene match: 3. This CDR3 contains 15 residues. In nucleotides, the CDR3 is TGTGCCAGCAGCGGAGGACAGGGGGCCACCGGGGAGCTGTTTTTT. This codes for CASSGGQGATGELFF.

As for this clonotype: Given a much more abundant clone one base away, this may be a read error. The chain links TRBV9 to TRBJ2-7, with D possibly being TRBD1 or TRBD2 (6 bases each). The CDR3 contains 14 residues. In germline, CDR1 is SGDLS, CDR2 YYNGEE. CDR3 protein: CASSPAWGAYEQSF. CDR3 DNA: TGTGCCAGCAGCCCAGCCTGGGGGGCCTACGAGCAGTCCTTC.

This clonotype was picked up many times. The chain has TRBV24-1 and TRBJ2-1; TRBD2 aligns across 7 bases. J lost 5 bases, V lost 7 bases, and 10 bases had no gene match. In germline, CDR1 is KGHDR, CDR2 SFDVKD. The CDR3 covers 15 residues. CDR3 in DNA: TGTGCCACCAGGCCGAGCGGGACCTACGACAATGAGCAGTTCTTC. This encodes CATRPSGTYDNEQFF.

This chain connects TRBV7-2 to TRBJ2-7; either TRBD1 or TRBD2 may supply D (5 bases each). CDR1 and CDR2 (germline): SGHTA, FQGNSA. The CDR3 length is 18 residues. V dropped 5 bases and J dropped 5 bases, with 28 bases sitting between them. The CDR3 nucleotides are TGTGCCAGCAGCGTCCGGGACGGGGCTACTCTTTGGGGTCACGAGCAGTACTTC. The encoded protein is CASSVRDGATLWGHEQYF.

This clonotype has ten or more counts. This rearrangement joins TRBV4-1 to TRBJ1-5; D is ambiguous. The CDR3 is made up of 13 amino acids. Looked up from germline, CDR1 is MGHRA and CDR2 is YSYEKL. Trimming removed 5 bases from V and 5 bases from J, with 10 bases in between. The CDR3 DNA reads TGCGCCAGCAGCTCCCGGGCGGATCAGCCCCAGCATTTT. Translation: CASSSRADQPQHF.

Ten or more counts support this clonotype. The CDR3 nucleotides are TGCGCCAGCAGCGCGCAACAGGGCCACTATGGCTACACCTTC. Translating gives CASSAQQGHYGYTF. The chain links TRBV5-1 to TRBJ1-2, with D tentatively TRBD1 (6 bases). Trimming removed 4 bases from V and 3 bases from J, with 13 bases in between. The germline V gene encodes CDR1 SGHRS and CDR2 YFSETQ. This CDR3 spans 14 amino acids.

This clonotype was observed at least ten times. The chain couples TRBV6-5 to TRBJ1-3; D ambiguous. CDR3 length equals 14 residues. V lost 0 bases to trimming and J lost 0 bases, with 3 bases between them. The germline gives CDR1 MNHEY, CDR2 SVGAGI. CDR3 residues: CASSYSYSGNTIYF. The DNA for the CDR3 is TGTGCCAGCAGTTACTCGTACTCTGGAAACACCATATATTTT.

The rearrangement uses TRBV20-1 and TRBJ1-1; a possible D gene is TRBD1 (6 bases). The germline gives CDR1 DFQATT, CDR2 SNEGSKA (reference sequence). The CDR3 is 14 amino acids. Trimming took off 6 bases at V and 3 bases at J, with 17 bases between the two ends. CDR3 DNA sequence: TGCAGTGCCGGACCGGGGGCGGGGGACACTGAAGCTTTCTTT. This codes for CSAGPGAGDTEAFF.

This clonotype occurred many times. The genes are TRBV19 and TRBJ2-5; 7 bases align to TRBD2. This CDR3 region has 15 residues. Germline V CDR1 and CDR2: LNHDA, SQIVND (reference sequence). J gave up 4 bases and V 1 base, and 6 bases lay outside the gene matches. CDR3 DNA sequence: TGTGCCAGTAGTATAGGTCCGGGAGGAAGAGAGACCCAGTACTTC. Protein sequence: CASSIGPGGRETQYF.